The source of this T cell receptor beta chain is a study of graft-versus-host responses after intestinal transplantation. Study context: Once they had received anti-thymocyte globulin induction, all recipients took tacrolimus and steroids for around 3 years. Findings and limits, study-wide: Across patients carrying graft-donor T cell macrochimerism, allografts held high graft-versus-host to host-versus-graft clonal ratios.

The assay was immunoSEQ multiplex PCR, and TCRdb's table has in-frame clones only and misses some. The sample records about 64,000 clones, roughly 89% being singletons. Note on this clone: Antigen specificity is unknown.

Bone marrow aspirates were taken post-transplant, from the posterior iliac crest or another site. Material: bone marrow, obtained 734 days after intestinal transplantation. The receptor was derived from a human patient who received an intestinal transplant, so some T cells may come from the graft donor.

The CDR3 nucleotides are TGTGCCAGCAGCAGAGGGACTAGCCAGCACAATGAGCAGTTCTTC. Translated: CASSRGTSQHNEQFF. The chain uses TRBV7-3 and TRBJ2-1; TRBD2 agrees at 9 bases. This CDR3 comprises 15 residues. CDR1 is SGHTA and CDR2 is FQGTGA in the germline V gene. The V gene end was trimmed by 5 bases and the J gene end by 5 bases; junction bases not matched to a gene: 7.